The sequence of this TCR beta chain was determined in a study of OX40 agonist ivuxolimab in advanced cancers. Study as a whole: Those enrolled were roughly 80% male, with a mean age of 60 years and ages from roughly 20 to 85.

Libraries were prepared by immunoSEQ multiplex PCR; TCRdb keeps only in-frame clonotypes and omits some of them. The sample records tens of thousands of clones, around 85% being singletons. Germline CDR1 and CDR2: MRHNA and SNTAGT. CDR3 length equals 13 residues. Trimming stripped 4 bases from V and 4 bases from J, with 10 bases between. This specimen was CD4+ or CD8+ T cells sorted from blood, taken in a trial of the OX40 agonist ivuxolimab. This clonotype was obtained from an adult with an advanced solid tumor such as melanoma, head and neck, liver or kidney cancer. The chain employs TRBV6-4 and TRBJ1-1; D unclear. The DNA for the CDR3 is TGTGCCAGCAGTGGACAATTGGGCACTGAAGCTTTCTTT. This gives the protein CASSGQLGTEAFF.